The 21 T cell receptor beta chains given below trace back to one sample, sequenced in a study of identical twins. TCRdb recomputed calls from the 5' RACE reads with MiXCR, one row per CDR3 protein. The data hold some 630,000 distinct CDR3 sequences, with 7.1% observed a single time. These same records also appear under a second study, on yellow fever vaccine responses in identical twins.

Material: PBMCs. These receptors originate from a woman between 18 and 29 years old in good health.

This chain links TRBV27 with TRBJ2-3, with D uncertain. The CDR3 runs 17 residues. The V gene's germline CDR1 is MNHEY and CDR2 SMNVEV (reference sequence). V was pared by 2 bases and J by 0 bases, with 15 bases between. The CDR3 sequence: CASSLGSGGTSTDTQYF. DNA of the CDR3: TGTGCCAGCAGTTTAGGATCGGGCGGAACTAGCACAGATACGCAGTATTTT.

The rearrangement links TRBV29-1 to TRBJ2-7; D is unclear. CDR1 and CDR2 from the germline V gene are SQVTM and ANQGSEA. V lost 0 bases and J lost 4, with 10 bases in between. The CDR3 extends over 13 amino acids. The CDR3, as DNA: TGCAGCGTTGAAGATCCCGCAACTTACGAGCAGTACTTC. Amino acids: CSVEDPATYEQYF.

This chain uses TRBV10-2 with TRBJ2-7; 9 nucleotides line up with TRBD1. Looked up from germline, CDR1 is WSHSY and CDR2 is SAAADI. The CDR3 has 14 amino acids. J was trimmed by 4 bases and V by 7 bases; bases with no gene match: 8. CDR3 loop: CASTDGTGWYEQYV. CDR3 DNA: TGCGCCAGCACGGACGGGACAGGGTGGTACGAGCAGTACGTC.

The sample holds many counts of this clonotype. This sequence joins TRBV12-3 or TRBV12-4 and TRBJ1-2; tentatively, D is TRBD1 (6 bases). V gave up 1 base and J gave up 7 bases, with 19 bases separating them. The CDR3 is 16 residues long. Here the CDR3 reads CASSLGQAALNLGYTF. Here the CDR3 DNA reads TGTGCCAGCAGTTTAGGACAGGCCGCGCTGAATCTTGGCTACACCTTC.

This clonotype was picked up a small number of times. This sequence joins TRBV2 and TRBJ1-6; unclear D gene. The CDR3 contains 12 residues. Germline V gene sequence: CDR1 SNHLY, CDR2 FYNNEI. The V end was cut by 4 bases, the J end by 8 bases, with 6 bases between. The CDR3 reads CASSGGHSPLHF. The CDR3 bases are TGTGCCAGCAGTGGAGGGCATTCACCCCTCCACTTT.

This clonotype was counted ten times or more. The CDR3 here is CSVAQGQITSYEQYF. CDR3 nucleotide sequence: TGCAGCGTTGCCCAGGGGCAGATTACCTCCTACGAGCAGTACTTC. The gene calls are TRBV29-1 and TRBJ2-7; tentative D call: TRBD1 (6 bases). CDR3 length: 15 residues. Trimming took 4 bases from V and 0 from J, leaving 16 bases between them. Germline V lookup: CDR1 SQVTM, CDR2 ANQGSEA.

The chain uses TRBV2 and TRBJ1-5; unclear D gene. V gave up 6 bases and J gave up 7 bases, with 16 bases separating them. Germline V gene lookup returns CDR1 SNHLY and CDR2 FYNNEI. The CDR3 consists of 14 residues. This CDR3 reads CASRVDPNSQPQHF. The CDR3 DNA reads as TGTGCCAGCAGGGTAGACCCTAACTCCCAGCCCCAGCATTTT.

This rearrangement joins TRBV20-1 to TRBJ2-7; D might be TRBD2 (5 bases). CDR3 size: 12 residues. V was trimmed by 5 bases and J by 2 bases, leaving 10 bases between them. Per germline, CDR1 DFQATT and CDR2 SNEGSKA (reference sequence). CDR3: CSASGKTYEQYF. CDR3 sequence (DNA): TGCAGTGCTTCCGGGAAAACCTACGAGCAGTACTTC.

This clonotype showed up many times. The V call is TRBV27, the J call TRBJ2-2, with D unresolved. V was cut by 11 bases and J by 0 bases, with 10 bases left in between. Germline assignment: CDR1 MNHEY and CDR2 SMNVEV (reference sequence). The CDR3 consists of 13 residues. The CDR3 spells CAHAIANTGELFF. The CDR3 region has the DNA TGTGCCCACGCCATCGCGAACACCGGGGAGCTGTTTTTT.

The chain recombines TRBV20-1 with TRBJ2-1; 7 bases fit TRBD2. The CDR3 sequence is 13 residues long. Trimming removed 5 bases from V and 7 bases from J; junction bases left unmatched: 8. The V gene's germline CDR1 is DFQATT and CDR2 SNEGSKA (reference sequence). The CDR3 coding sequence is TGCAGTGCTCGCTGGGGGGGGGATAATGAGCAGTTCTTC. Translation gives CSARWGGDNEQFF.

This clonotype appeared many times. This sequence joins TRBV3-1 and TRBJ2-1; TRBD2 is a possible D gene (6 bases). CDR1 LGHDT and CDR2 YNNKEL come from the germline V gene (reference sequence). V was shortened by 3 bases and J by 2 bases, with 11 bases between the two germline ends. The CDR3 length is 15 residues. Here the CDR3 reads CASSHQDYPYNEQFF. The CDR3 bases are TGTGCCAGCAGCCATCAGGACTACCCCTACAATGAGCAGTTCTTC.

This clonotype was recorded at least ten times. The V and J genes are TRBV9 and TRBJ2-1, with 8 nucleotides matching TRBD2. CDR1 and CDR2 from the germline V gene are SGDLS and YYNGEE. The CDR3 loop spans 14 amino acids. With 2 bases clipped from V and 4 bases from J, the junction kept 2 bases outside the gene matches. This CDR3 reads CASSVSGTYNEQFF. DNA of the CDR3: TGTGCCAGCAGCGTTAGCGGGACGTACAATGAGCAGTTCTTC.

V usage is TRBV24-1 and J usage is TRBJ2-5; D possibly uses TRBD1 or TRBD2 (5 bases each). The CDR3 contains 14 residues. Germline V gives CDR1 KGHDR, CDR2 SFDVKD. Trimming removed 6 bases at V and 1 base at J, with 11 bases between. CDR3 loop: CATSPGRSQETQYF. In DNA form, the CDR3 reads TGTGCCACCAGTCCGGGACGGTCCCAAGAGACCCAGTACTTC.

This clonotype was recorded at least ten times. The chain recombines TRBV7-3 with TRBJ1-1; D is perhaps TRBD1 (6 bases). Germline V gene sequence: CDR1 SGHTA, CDR2 FQGTGA. CDR3 length: 13 amino acids. Trimming took 4 bases from V and 5 from J, leaving 11 bases between them. The CDR3 region is CASSSTGQTEAFF. The CDR3 DNA reads TGTGCCAGCAGCTCCACAGGGCAGACTGAAGCTTTCTTT.

The chain combines TRBV4-2 with TRBJ2-1; 11 nucleotides align to TRBD2. J was trimmed by 9 bases and V by 0 bases; bases with no gene match: 7. Germline assignment: CDR1 LGHNA and CDR2 YNFKEQ. This CDR3 spans 16 amino acids. The CDR3 loop reads CASSQDSLAGGTEQFF. The CDR3 DNA sequence: TGTGCCAGCAGCCAAGATTCCCTAGCGGGAGGAACTGAGCAGTTCTTC.

This clonotype was seen at least ten times. CDR3 loop: CATSRGDSSGNTIYF. CDR3 DNA sequence: TGTGCCACCAGCAGAGGAGACAGTTCTGGAAACACCATATATTTT. The chain carries TRBV15 and TRBJ1-3; D perhaps matches TRBD1 (5 bases). Trimming took off 1 base at V and 1 base at J, with 8 bases between the two ends. Germline CDR1 is LNHNV and CDR2 is YYDKDF (reference sequence). The CDR3 is 15 amino acids. Filled out from reference TRBV15 and TRBJ1-3, the complete variable domain reads DAMVIQNPRYQVTQFGKPVTLSCSQTLNHNVMYWYQQKSSQAPKLLFHYYDKDFNNEADTPDNFQSRRPNTSFCFLDIRSPGLGDTAMYLCATSRGDSSGNTIYFGEGSWLTVV.

This clonotype was detected a few times. This chain uses TRBV4-1 with TRBJ1-1, with TRBD1 matching over 8 bases. Germline CDR1 and CDR2: MGHRA and YSYEKL. J was trimmed by 2 bases and V by 4 bases; bases with no gene match: 6. The CDR3 covers 15 residues. The CDR3 nucleotides are TGCGCCAGCAGCCCCCGGGACAGGCAAAACACTGAAGCTTTCTTT. It yields the protein CASSPRDRQNTEAFF.

The CDR3, as DNA: TGTGCCAGCAGCTCCCAGCCGGGCAGCCCATTTGTCGAGCAGTACTTC. Translation gives CASSSQPGSPFVEQYF. The chain recombines TRBV7-3 with TRBJ2-7; D gene unclear. There are 16 residues in the CDR3. The V end was cut by 4 bases, the J end by 6 bases, with 22 bases between. Germline V gene data show CDR1 as SGHTA and CDR2 as FQGTGA.

V usage is TRBV5-1 and J usage is TRBJ2-7; D is unresolved. Germline CDR1 SGHRS, CDR2 YFSETQ. V was clipped by 0 bases and J by 6 bases, with 10 bases between them. This CDR3 is built from 13 residues. In DNA, the CDR3 is TGCGCCAGCAGCTTGGAAAGGTTTGGCGAGCAGTACTTC. It yields the protein CASSLERFGEQYF.

Ten or more counts support this clonotype. The rearrangement links TRBV2 to TRBJ1-4; D remains unclear. Germline CDR1 and CDR2: SNHLY and FYNNEI. This CDR3 has 13 amino acids. V was clipped by 4 bases and J by 4 bases, with 7 bases between them. The CDR3 DNA follows: TGTGCCAGCAGTGCAGAGTTTAATGAAAAACTGTTTTTT. The encoded protein is CASSAEFNEKLFF.

A few counts support this clonotype. This chain links TRBV12-3 or TRBV12-4 with TRBJ2-7; D is possibly TRBD2 (6 bases). V lost 6 bases and J 0 bases, leaving 15 bases between the germline ends. The length of the CDR3 is 15 residues. The CDR3 spells CASSPWAGSSYEQYF. CDR3 DNA sequence: TGTGCCAGCAGCCCGTGGGCGGGGAGCTCCTACGAGCAGTACTTC.